A selection of T cell receptor beta chains follows, all from one sample in a study of T cells in Graves' hyperthyroidism and ophthalmopathy. Each CDR3 protein is one row after TCRdb ran MiXCR on the multiplex PCR reads. The data contain 250,000 or so distinct CDR3 sequences, around 15% of them singletons. The specimen sequenced was blood. The receptors come from a woman aged 45-60 years with Graves' hyperthyroidism that later progressed to Graves' ophthalmopathy. CDR3s include the opening cysteine and the closing phenylalanine or tryptophan. The D gene is left open where the match is weak. The listing skips clone size in some rows; elsewhere it reads once, few, many or a size class.

j_gene | v_gene | abundance | d_gene | CDR3nt | CDR3aa
TRBJ2-1 | TRBV9 | few | TRBD2 | TGTGCCAGCAGCGTAGCCAGCGGGAGTAAAGAGCAGTTCTTC | CASSVASGSKEQFF
TRBJ2-7 | TRBV6-1 | many | TRBD1 | TGTGCCAGCAGCCCGGACAGGGTTTACGAGCAGTACTTC | CASSPDRVYEQYF
TRBJ2-3 | TRBV7-8 | many | TRBD2 | TGTGCCAGCTTAAGCGGGAGGATGGATACGCAGTATTTT | CASLSGRMDTQYF
TRBJ2-5 | TRBV4-1 | few | - | TGCGCCAGCAGCCCTGGAGGTGGACGCGAGGCCCAGTACTTC | CASSPGGGREAQYF
TRBJ2-7 | TRBV6-1 | many | TRBD1 | TGTGCCAGCCAAAAGGCCGGGACAGTGCCCTACGAGCAGTACTTC | CASQKAGTVPYEQYF
TRBJ2-7 | TRBV20-1 | many | - | TGCAGTGCTAGAGATTTGGGGACATCGCAGTACTTC | CSARDLGTSQYF
TRBJ2-7 | TRBV27 | - | - | TGTGCCAGCAGTTTAGGGTTTGACTCTACCTACGAGCAGTACTTC | CASSLGFDSTYEQYF
TRBJ1-4 | TRBV18 | many | TRBD1 | TGTGCCAGCTCGCCGGACAGGGTTGAAAAACTGTTTTTT | CASSPDRVEKLFF
TRBJ2-7 | TRBV28 | many | - | TGTGCCAGCAGTCCGAGGCACGAGCAGTACTTC | CASSPRHEQYF
TRBJ1-1 | TRBV12-3/TRBV12-4 | many | - | TGTGCCAGCCTGGGATTGAACACTGAAGCTTTCTTT | CASLGLNTEAFF
TRBJ1-2 | TRBV20-1 | few | TRBD1 | TGCAGTGCTAGAGCTGGGACAGGGGGCGGTGGCTACACCTTC | CSARAGTGGGGYTF